This T cell receptor beta chain emerged from a study of blood T cell repertoires in COVID-19. About the research overall: Sources were T cells, B-cell-depleted T cells, or PBMCs; the material itself was cDNA or gDNA.

The CDR3 contains 13 residues. Germline V CDR1 and CDR2: MNHNS, SASEGT. Trimming took off 3 bases at V and 6 bases at J, with 11 bases between the two ends. TCRdb's copy holds only in-frame clones and misses some; the assay was immunoSEQ multiplex PCR. The repertoire holds 150,000 to 200,000 clones, with 90% to 95% as singletons. This receptor was obtained from a woman aged 45-65 years with acute or convalescent COVID-19. This chain links TRBV6-1 with TRBJ1-1; D is uncertain. The material sequenced was peripheral blood. The chain's CDR3 is CASSEAMEAEAFF. In nucleotides, the CDR3 is TGTGCCAGCAGTGAGGCAATGGAGGCTGAAGCTTTCTTT.